The 15 T cell receptor beta chains reported below all come from one sample, sequenced in a study of T cells after yellow fever vaccination. TCRdb used MiXCR to reprocess the 5' RACE reads, holding one entry per CDR3 protein. The sample contains about 340,000 distinct CDR3 sequences, approximately 4% of which appear only once. Sequences were derived from PBMCs, sampled 5 days after the yellow fever booster vaccination. These receptors all come from a man aged 18 to 35 who received the YFV17D yellow fever vaccine.

The chain uses TRBV6-1 and TRBJ1-1; maybe TRBD1 (5 bases). The CDR3 extends over 14 amino acids. Germline V gives CDR1 MNHNS, CDR2 SASEGT. V lost 6 bases and J lost 1, with 12 bases in between. The CDR3 nucleotides read TGTGCCAGCAGCCCGGGACGGACGAACACTGAAGCTTTCTTT. Encoded protein: CASSPGRTNTEAFF.

The V call is TRBV9, the J call TRBJ2-1, with 8 bases that match TRBD2. The CDR3 length is 17 residues. Germline-derived CDR1 and CDR2 are SGDLS and YYNGEE. V was pared by 2 bases and J by 4 bases, with 11 bases of the junction left unmatched. The CDR3 DNA reads TGTGCCAGCAGCGTGAGGCCCGACGGGGGGGGATACAATGAGCAGTTCTTC. This encodes CASSVRPDGGGYNEQFF.

This clonotype showed up many times. The chain links TRBV7-2 to TRBJ2-5, with 7 nucleotides matching TRBD2. This CDR3 region has 14 residues. Germline V lookup: CDR1 SGHTA, CDR2 FQGNSA. The trim removed 1 base at V and 3 bases at J, leaving 2 bases unmatched. The CDR3 DNA sequence: TGTGCCAGCAGCTTAGAGGCGGGGGAAGAGACCCAGTACTTC. Its protein is CASSLEAGEETQYF.

This clonotype appeared a few times. The V gene is TRBV27, the J gene TRBJ1-5; the D gene is possibly TRBD1 (5 bases). Per germline, CDR1 MNHEY and CDR2 SMNVEV (reference sequence). This CDR3 comprises 14 residues. Trimming pared 0 bases from V and 6 bases from J, leaving 9 bases between. The CDR3 DNA reads TGTGCCAGCAGTTTATCTTGGGGGAGTCAGCCCCAGCATTTT. Amino acid sequence: CASSLSWGSQPQHF.

This chain joins TRBV7-2 and TRBJ2-4, with no clear D. Trimming stripped 7 bases from V and 7 bases from J, with 17 bases between. This CDR3 has 14 residues. Germline CDR1 is SGHTA and CDR2 is FQGNSA. The CDR3 region is CASTPKERNNIQYF. The CDR3 nucleotides read TGTGCCAGCACCCCTAAGGAGCGTAATAACATTCAGTACTTC.

This clonotype was seen only a few times. The chain couples TRBV2 to TRBJ2-2; TRBD2 matches 8 bases. The V segment lost 2 bases and the J segment 1 base; nucleotides outside the gene matches: 6. CDR1 is SNHLY, CDR2 FYNNEI, per germline. The CDR3 runs 17 residues. CDR3 sequence: CASSEPLSGVNTGELFF. Here the CDR3 DNA reads TGTGCCAGCAGTGAACCTCTTAGCGGGGTGAACACCGGGGAGCTGTTTTTT.

Many counts were recorded for this clonotype. V is TRBV15 and J is TRBJ2-5, with unresolved D. The germline V gene encodes CDR1 LNHNV and CDR2 YYDKDF (reference sequence). This CDR3 is built from 15 residues. The ends were cut back, 0 bases at V and 2 bases at J, with 10 bases in the middle. The CDR3 DNA follows: TGTGCCACCAGCAGAGATCCTGGTATACAAGAGACCCAGTACTTC. Translating gives CATSRDPGIQETQYF.

The CDR3 DNA reads TGCGCCAGCAGCTTGGGGGGCCCGGCCCACACCGGGGAGCTGTTTTTT. Translation gives CASSLGGPAHTGELFF. The chain recombines TRBV5-1 with TRBJ2-2; D may be TRBD1 (5 bases). CDR1 is SGHRS and CDR2 is YFSETQ in the germline V gene. This CDR3 has 16 residues. With 0 bases removed from V and 3 bases from J, the gap between germline ends came to 12 bases.

This clonotype was counted ten times or more. The V gene is TRBV7-3, the J gene TRBJ2-7, with 9 bases aligning to TRBD2. The germline CDR1 and CDR2 sequences are SGHTA and FQGTGA. The length of the CDR3 is 13 residues. Trimming at V came to 2 bases and at J to 6 bases, leaving 2 bases not matched to a gene. CDR3 in DNA: TGTGCCAGCAGCTTAGGCGGGGGGGCCGAGCAGTACGTC. It specifies CASSLGGGAEQYV.

The table lists this clonotype with a few counts. V and J are TRBV7-2 and TRBJ1-1; no clear D. The length of the CDR3 is 13 residues. CDR1 and CDR2 (germline): SGHTA, FQGNSA. V lost 2 bases to trimming and J lost 6 bases, with 10 bases between them. CDR3 sequence reads: CASSLRSAAEAFF. The DNA of the CDR3 is TGTGCCAGCAGCTTACGTTCGGCGGCTGAAGCTTTCTTT.

The V and J genes are TRBV6-2 or TRBV6-3 and TRBJ1-1; tentatively, D is TRBD1 (5 bases). The germline gives CDR1 MNHEY, CDR2 SVGEGT. Between the trimmed V and J ends, which lost 7 bases and 5 bases, there was a span of 8 bases. This CDR3 contains 11 residues. The CDR3 sequence: CASTKGTEAFF. CDR3 nucleotide sequence: TGTGCCAGCACCAAGGGGACTGAAGCTTTCTTT.

This clonotype was detected many times. This rearrangement joins TRBV4-2 to TRBJ2-5, with D possibly TRBD1 on 5 matching bases. Between the trimmed V and J ends, which lost 1 base and 2 bases, there was a span of 11 bases. The CDR3 runs to 15 residues. Germline CDR1 and CDR2: LGHNA and YNFKEQ. The CDR3 DNA sequence: TGTGCCAGCAGCCAAGCGACAGAAGAACAAGAGACCCAGTACTTC. Encoded protein: CASSQATEEQETQYF.

V usage is TRBV7-8 and J usage is TRBJ2-5; no clear D gene. The CDR3 spans 14 residues. V was clipped by 7 bases and J by 5 bases, with 17 bases between them. The V gene's germline CDR1 is SGHVS and CDR2 FQNEAQ. This CDR3 is CASNPLRRAETQYF. The DNA for the CDR3 is TGTGCCAGCAACCCCCTCAGGAGAGCCGAGACCCAGTACTTC.

In this sample, this clonotype turned up many times. This chain joins TRBV5-1 and TRBJ2-4; possible D gene TRBD1, 6 bases. Germline V CDR1 and CDR2: SGHRS, YFSETQ. CDR3 length equals 13 residues. V lost 3 bases to trimming and J lost 16 bases, with 20 bases between them. The CDR3 coding sequence is TGCGCCAGCAGCTCTAATGACAGGAAACCCCTCTACTTC. Translation gives CASSSNDRKPLYF. Full variable domain (remainder filled in from reference TRBV5-1 and TRBJ2-4): KAGVTQTPRYLIKTRGQQVTLSCSPISGHRSVSWYQQTPGQGLQFLFEYFSETQRNKGNFPGRFSGRQFSNSRSEMNVSTLELGDSALYLCASSSNDRKPLYFGAGTRLSVL.

The V call is TRBV15, the J call TRBJ2-6; the D is unclear. The CDR3 is made up of 13 amino acids. CDR1 is LNHNV, CDR2 YYDKDF, per germline (reference sequence). Trimming pared 4 bases from V and 1 base from J, leaving 2 bases between. DNA of the CDR3: TGTGCCACCAGCATATCTGGGGCCAACGTCCTGACTTTC. It encodes CATSISGANVLTF.